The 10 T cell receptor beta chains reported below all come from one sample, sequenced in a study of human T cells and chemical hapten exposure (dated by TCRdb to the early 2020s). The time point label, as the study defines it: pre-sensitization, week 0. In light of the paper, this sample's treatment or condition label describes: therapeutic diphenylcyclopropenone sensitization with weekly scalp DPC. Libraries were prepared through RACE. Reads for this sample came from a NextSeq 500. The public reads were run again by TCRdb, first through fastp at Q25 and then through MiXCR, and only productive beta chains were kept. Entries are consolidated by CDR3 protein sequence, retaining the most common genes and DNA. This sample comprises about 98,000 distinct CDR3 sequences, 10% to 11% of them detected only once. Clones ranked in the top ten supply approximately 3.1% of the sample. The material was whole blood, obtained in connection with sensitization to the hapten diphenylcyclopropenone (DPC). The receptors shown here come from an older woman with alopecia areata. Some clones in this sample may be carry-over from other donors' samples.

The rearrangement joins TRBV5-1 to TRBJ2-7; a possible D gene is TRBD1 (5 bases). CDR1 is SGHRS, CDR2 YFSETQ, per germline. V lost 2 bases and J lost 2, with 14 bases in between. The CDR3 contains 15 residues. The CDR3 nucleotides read TGCGCCAGCAGCTTTCGGGCAGGGTATACCTACGAGCAGTACTTC. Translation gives CASSFRAGYTYEQYF.

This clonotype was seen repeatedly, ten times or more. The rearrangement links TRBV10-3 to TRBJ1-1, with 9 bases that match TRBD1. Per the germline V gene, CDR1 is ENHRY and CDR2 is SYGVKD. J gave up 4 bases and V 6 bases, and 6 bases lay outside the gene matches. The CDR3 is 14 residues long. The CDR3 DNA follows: TGTGCCATCAGGCCCGGGACAGGGCCCACTGAAGCTTTCTTT. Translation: CAIRPGTGPTEAFF.

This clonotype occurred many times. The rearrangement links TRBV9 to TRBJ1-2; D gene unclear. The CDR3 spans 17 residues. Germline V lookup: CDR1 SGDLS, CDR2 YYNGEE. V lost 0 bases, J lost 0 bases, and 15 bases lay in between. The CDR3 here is CASSVGLIGEANYGYTF. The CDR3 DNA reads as TGTGCCAGCAGCGTAGGCCTCATTGGGGAAGCTAACTATGGCTACACCTTC.

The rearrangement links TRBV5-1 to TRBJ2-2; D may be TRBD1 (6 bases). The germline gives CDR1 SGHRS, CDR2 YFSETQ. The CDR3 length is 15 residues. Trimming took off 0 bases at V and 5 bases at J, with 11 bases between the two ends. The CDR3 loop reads CASSLVGGLTGELFF. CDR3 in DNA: TGCGCCAGCAGCTTGGTAGGGGGTTTGACCGGGGAGCTGTTTTTT. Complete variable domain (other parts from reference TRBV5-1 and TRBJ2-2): KAGVTQTPRYLIKTRGQQVTLSCSPISGHRSVSWYQQTPGQGLQFLFEYFSETQRNKGNFPGRFSGRQFSNSRSEMNVSTLELGDSALYLCASSLVGGLTGELFFGEGSRLTVL.

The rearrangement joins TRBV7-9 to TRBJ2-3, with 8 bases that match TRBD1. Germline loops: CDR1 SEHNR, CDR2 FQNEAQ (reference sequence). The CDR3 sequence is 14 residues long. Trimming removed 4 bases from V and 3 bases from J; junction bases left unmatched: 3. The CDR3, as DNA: TGTGCCAGCAGCTGGGACAGGACAACAGATACGCAGTATTTT. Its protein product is CASSWDRTTDTQYF.

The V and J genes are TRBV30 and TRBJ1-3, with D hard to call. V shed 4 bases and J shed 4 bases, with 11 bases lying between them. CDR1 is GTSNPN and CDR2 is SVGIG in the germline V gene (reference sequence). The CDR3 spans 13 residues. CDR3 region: CAWNSLEGNTIYF. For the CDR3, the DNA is TGTGCCTGGAACAGCCTTGAAGGAAACACCATATATTTT.

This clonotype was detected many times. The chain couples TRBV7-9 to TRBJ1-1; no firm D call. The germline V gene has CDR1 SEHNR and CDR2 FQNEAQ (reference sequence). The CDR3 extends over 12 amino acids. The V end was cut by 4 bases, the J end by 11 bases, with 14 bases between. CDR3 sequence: CASSSGSAGAFF. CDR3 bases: TGTGCCAGCAGCTCTGGGAGCGCGGGGGCTTTCTTT.

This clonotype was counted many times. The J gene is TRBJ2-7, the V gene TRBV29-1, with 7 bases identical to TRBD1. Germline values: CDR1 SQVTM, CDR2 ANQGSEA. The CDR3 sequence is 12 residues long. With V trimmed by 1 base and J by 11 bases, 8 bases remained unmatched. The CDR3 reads CSVEVARQGEYF. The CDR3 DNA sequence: TGCAGCGTTGAAGTAGCTCGGCAGGGGGAGTACTTC.

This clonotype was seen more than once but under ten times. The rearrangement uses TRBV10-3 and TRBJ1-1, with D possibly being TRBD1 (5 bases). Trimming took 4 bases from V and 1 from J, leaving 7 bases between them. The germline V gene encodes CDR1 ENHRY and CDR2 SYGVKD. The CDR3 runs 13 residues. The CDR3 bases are TGTGCCATCAGTGGGACAAGGAACACTGAAGCTTTCTTT. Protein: CAISGTRNTEAFF.

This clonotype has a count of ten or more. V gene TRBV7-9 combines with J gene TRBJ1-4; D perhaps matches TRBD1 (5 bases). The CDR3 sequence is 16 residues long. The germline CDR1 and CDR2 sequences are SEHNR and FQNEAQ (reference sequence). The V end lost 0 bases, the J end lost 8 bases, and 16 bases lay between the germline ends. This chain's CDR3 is CASSLAGAWDAEKLFF. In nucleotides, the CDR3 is TGTGCCAGCAGCTTAGCTGGGGCGTGGGACGCCGAAAAACTGTTTTTT.